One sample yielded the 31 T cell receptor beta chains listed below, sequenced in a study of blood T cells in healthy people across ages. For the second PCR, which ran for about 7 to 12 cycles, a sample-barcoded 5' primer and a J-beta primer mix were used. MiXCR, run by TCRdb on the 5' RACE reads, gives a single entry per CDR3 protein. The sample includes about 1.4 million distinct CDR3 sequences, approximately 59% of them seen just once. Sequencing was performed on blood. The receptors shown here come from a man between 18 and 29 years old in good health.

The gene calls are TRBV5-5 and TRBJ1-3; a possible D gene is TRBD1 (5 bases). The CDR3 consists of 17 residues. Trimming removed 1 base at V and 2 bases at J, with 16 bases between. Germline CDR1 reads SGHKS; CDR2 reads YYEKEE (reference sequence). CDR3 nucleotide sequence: TGTGCCAGCAGCTTGACGCGACAGTTAAGACCTGGAAACACCATATATTTT. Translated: CASSLTRQLRPGNTIYF.

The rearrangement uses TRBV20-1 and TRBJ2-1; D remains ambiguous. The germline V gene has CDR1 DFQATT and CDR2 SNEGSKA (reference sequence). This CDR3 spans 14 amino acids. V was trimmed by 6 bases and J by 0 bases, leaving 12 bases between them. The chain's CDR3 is CSATVRSSYNEQFF. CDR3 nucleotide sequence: TGCAGTGCCACCGTCAGGAGCTCCTACAATGAGCAGTTCTTC.

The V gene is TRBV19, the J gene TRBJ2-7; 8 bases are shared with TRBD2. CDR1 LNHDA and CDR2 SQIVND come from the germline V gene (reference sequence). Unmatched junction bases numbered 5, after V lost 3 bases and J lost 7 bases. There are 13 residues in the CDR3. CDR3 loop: CASSMNGGVEQYF. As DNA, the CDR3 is TGTGCCAGTAGTATGAACGGGGGGGTTGAGCAGTACTTC.

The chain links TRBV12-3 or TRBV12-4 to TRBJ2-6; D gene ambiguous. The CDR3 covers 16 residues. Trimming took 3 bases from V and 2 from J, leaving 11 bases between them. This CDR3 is CASSFSRKAGANVLTF. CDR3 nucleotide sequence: TGTGCCAGCAGTTTTAGCAGGAAGGCTGGGGCCAACGTCCTGACTTTC.

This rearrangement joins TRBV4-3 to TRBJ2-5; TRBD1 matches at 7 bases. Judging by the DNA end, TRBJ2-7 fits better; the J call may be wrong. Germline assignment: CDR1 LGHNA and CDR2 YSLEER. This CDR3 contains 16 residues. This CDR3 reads CASSQDFNRGTYEQYF. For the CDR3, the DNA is TGCGCCAGCAGCCAAGATTTTAACAGGGGAACCTACGAGCAGTACTTC.

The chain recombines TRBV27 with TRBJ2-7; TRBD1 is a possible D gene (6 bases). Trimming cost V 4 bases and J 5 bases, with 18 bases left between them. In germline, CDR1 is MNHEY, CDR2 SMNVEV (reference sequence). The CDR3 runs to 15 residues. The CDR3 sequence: CASSWLHRVGDEQYF. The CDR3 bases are TGTGCCAGCAGTTGGCTTCACAGGGTCGGGGACGAGCAGTACTTC.

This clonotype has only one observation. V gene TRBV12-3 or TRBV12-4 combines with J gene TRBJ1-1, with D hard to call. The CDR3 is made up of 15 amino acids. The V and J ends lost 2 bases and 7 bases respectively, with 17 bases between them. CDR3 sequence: CASSLTYGQIHEAFF. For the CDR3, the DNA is TGTGCCAGCAGTTTAACGTACGGCCAGATACATGAAGCTTTCTTT.

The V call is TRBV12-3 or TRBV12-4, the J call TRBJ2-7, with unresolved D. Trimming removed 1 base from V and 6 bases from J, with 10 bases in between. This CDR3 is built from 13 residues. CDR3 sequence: CASSLVPSFEQYF. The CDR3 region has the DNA TGTGCCAGCAGTTTAGTTCCCTCATTCGAGCAGTACTTC.

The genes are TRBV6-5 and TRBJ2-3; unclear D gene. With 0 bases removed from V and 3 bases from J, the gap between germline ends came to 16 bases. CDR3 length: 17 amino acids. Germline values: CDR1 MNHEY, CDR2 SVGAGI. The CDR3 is CASSYSRTNIRTDTQYF. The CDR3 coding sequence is TGTGCCAGCAGTTACTCTCGGACCAACATTCGTACAGATACGCAGTATTTT.

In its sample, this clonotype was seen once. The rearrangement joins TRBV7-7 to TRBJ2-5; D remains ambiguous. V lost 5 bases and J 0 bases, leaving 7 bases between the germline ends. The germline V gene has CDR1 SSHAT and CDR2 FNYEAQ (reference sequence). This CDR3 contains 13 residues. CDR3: CASSRVNQETQYF. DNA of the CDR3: TGTGCCAGCAGCCGAGTCAACCAAGAGACCCAGTACTTC.

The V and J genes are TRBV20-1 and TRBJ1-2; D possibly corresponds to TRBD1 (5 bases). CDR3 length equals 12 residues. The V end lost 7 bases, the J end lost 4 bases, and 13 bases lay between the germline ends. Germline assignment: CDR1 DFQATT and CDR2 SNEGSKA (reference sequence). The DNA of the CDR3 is TGCAGTGTCACCCGGGGGAGCTATGGCTACACCTTC. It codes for CSVTRGSYGYTF.

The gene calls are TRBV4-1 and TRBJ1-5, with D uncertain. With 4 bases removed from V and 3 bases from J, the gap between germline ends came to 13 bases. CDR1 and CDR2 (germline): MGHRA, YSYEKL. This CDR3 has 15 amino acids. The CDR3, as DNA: TGCGCCAGCAGCCCCTCCCAGATCCACAATCAGCCCCAGCATTTT. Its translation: CASSPSQIHNQPQHF.

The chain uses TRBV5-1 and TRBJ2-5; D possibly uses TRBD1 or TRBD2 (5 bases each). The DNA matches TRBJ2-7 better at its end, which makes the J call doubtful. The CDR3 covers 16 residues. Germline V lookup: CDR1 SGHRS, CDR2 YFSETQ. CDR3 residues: CASSSTPGGVRDEQYF. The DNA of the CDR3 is TGCGCCAGCAGCTCCACGCCTGGGGGAGTAAGGGACGAGCAGTACTTC.

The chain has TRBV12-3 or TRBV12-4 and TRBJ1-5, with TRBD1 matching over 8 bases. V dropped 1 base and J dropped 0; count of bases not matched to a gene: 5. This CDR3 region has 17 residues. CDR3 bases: TGTGCCAGCAGTTTAGGGGCAGGGGGCCTTAGCAATCAGCCCCAGCATTTT. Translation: CASSLGAGGLSNQPQHF.

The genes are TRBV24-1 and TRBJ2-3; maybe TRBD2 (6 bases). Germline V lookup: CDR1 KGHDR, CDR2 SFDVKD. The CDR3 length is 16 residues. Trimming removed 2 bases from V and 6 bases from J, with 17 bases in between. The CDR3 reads CATSDSLGGLEDTQYF. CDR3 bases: TGTGCCACCAGTGATTCCTTGGGGGGTTTGGAGGATACGCAGTATTTT.

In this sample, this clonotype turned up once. CDR3 in amino acids: CASSYPTSGVGEQYF. The CDR3 coding sequence is TGTGCCAGCAGTTACCCCACTAGCGGGGTGGGAGAGCAGTACTTC. V gene TRBV6-5 combines with J gene TRBJ2-5; 10 bases are a match to TRBD2. Losses at the gene ends were 2 bases for V and 11 bases for J; bases not matched to a gene: 11. Germline CDR1 is MNHEY and CDR2 is SVGAGI. This CDR3 is 15 amino acids long.

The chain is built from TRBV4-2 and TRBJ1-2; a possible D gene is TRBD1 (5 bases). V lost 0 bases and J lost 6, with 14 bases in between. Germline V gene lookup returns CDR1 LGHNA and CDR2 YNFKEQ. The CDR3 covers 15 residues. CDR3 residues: CASSQEVGRPNGYTF. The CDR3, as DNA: TGTGCCAGCAGCCAAGAAGTGGGACGCCCTAATGGCTACACCTTC.

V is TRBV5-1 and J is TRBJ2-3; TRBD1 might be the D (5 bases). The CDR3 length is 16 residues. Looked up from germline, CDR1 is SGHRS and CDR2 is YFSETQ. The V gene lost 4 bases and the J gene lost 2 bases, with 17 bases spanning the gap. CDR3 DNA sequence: TGCGCCAGCAGCCAACAAGGGGAACTGGACACAGATACGCAGTATTTT. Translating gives CASSQQGELDTDTQYF.

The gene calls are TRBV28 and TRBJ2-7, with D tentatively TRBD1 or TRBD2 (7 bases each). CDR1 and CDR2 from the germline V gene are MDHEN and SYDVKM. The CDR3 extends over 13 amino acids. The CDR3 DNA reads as TGTGGAATACAGGGGAGGGTATCCTACGAGCAGTACTTC. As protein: CGIQGRVSYEQYF. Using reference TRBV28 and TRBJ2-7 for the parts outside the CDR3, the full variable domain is DVKVTQSSRYLVKRTGEKVFLECVQDMDHENMFWYRQDPGLGLRLIYFSYDVKMKEKGDIPEGYSVSREKKERFSLILESASTNQTSMYLCGIQGRVSYEQYFGPGTRLTVT.

CDR3 residues: CASSLHGLAEQYF. The CDR3 nucleotides are TGTGCCAGCAGTCTACATGGCCTCGCCGAGCAGTACTTC. The chain joins TRBV6-5 to TRBJ2-7; D is unresolved. This CDR3 is built from 13 residues. V gave up 5 bases and J gave up 6 bases, with 14 bases separating them. Germline V gives CDR1 MNHEY, CDR2 SVGAGI.

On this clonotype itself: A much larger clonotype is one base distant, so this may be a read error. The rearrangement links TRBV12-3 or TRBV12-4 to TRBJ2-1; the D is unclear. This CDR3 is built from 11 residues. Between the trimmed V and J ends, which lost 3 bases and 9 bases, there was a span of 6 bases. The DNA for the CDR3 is TGTGCCAGCAGTTTTGGGGTTGAGCAGTTCTTC. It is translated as CASSFGVEQFF.

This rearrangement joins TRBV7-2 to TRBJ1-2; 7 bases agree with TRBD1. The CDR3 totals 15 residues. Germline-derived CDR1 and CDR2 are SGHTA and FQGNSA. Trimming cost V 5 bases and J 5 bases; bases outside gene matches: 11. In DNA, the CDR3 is TGTGCCAGCAGCCCCCAGAAGGGACAGCTATATGGCTACACCTTC. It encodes CASSPQKGQLYGYTF.

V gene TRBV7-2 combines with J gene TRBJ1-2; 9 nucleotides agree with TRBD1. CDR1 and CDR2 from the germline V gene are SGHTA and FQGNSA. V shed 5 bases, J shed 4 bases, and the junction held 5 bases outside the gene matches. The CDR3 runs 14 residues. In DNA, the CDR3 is TGTGCCAGCAGCGTCGACAGGGGGGCCTATGGCTACACCTTC. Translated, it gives CASSVDRGAYGYTF.

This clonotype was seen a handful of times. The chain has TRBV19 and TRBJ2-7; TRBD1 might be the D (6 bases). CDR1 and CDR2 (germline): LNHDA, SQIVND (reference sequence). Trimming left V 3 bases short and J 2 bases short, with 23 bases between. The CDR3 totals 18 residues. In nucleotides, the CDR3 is TGTGCCAGTAGTATCCTGGGGGCCAATGGCCCTCCTCCCTACGAGCAGTACTTC. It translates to CASSILGANGPPPYEQYF.

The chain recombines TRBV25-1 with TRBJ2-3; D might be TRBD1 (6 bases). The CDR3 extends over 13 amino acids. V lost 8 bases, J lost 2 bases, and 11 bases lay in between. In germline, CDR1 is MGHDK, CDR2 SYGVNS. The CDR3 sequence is CASEQGFTDTQYF. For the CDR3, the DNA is TGTGCCAGCGAACAGGGTTTCACAGATACGCAGTATTTT.

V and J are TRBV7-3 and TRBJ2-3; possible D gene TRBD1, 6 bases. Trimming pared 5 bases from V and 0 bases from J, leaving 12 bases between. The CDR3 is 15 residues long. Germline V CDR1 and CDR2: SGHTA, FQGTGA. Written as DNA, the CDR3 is TGTGCCAGCAGCCCAGGGGTCACTAGCACAGATACGCAGTATTTT. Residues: CASSPGVTSTDTQYF.

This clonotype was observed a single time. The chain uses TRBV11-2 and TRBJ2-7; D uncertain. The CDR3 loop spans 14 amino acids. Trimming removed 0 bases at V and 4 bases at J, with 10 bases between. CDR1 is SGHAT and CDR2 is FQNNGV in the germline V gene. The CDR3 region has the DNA TGTGCCAGCAGCTTAGATTCCGCGTCTTACGAGCAGTACTTC. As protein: CASSLDSASYEQYF.

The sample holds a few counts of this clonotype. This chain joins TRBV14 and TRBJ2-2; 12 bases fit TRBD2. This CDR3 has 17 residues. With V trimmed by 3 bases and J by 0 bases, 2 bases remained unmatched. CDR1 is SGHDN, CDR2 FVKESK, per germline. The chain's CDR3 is CASSHGLAGPNTGELFF. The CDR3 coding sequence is TGTGCCAGCAGCCACGGACTAGCGGGACCGAACACCGGGGAGCTGTTTTTT.

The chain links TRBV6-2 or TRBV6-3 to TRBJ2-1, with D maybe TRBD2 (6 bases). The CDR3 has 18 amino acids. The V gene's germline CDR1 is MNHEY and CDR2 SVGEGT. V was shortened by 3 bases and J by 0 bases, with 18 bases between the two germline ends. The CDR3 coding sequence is TGTGCCAGCAGTTATATCCAGGGTAGCGGCCTCTCCTACAATGAGCAGTTCTTC. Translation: CASSYIQGSGLSYNEQFF.

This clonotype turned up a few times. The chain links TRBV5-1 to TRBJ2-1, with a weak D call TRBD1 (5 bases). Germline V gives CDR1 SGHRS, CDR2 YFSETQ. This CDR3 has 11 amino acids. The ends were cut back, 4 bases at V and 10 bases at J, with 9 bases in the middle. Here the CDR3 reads CASSPDSEQFF. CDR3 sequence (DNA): TGCGCCAGCAGCCCAGACAGCGAGCAGTTCTTC. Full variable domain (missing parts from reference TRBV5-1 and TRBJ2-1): KAGVTQTPRYLIKTRGQQVTLSCSPISGHRSVSWYQQTPGQGLQFLFEYFSETQRNKGNFPGRFSGRQFSNSRSEMNVSTLELGDSALYLCASSPDSEQFFGPGTRLTVL.

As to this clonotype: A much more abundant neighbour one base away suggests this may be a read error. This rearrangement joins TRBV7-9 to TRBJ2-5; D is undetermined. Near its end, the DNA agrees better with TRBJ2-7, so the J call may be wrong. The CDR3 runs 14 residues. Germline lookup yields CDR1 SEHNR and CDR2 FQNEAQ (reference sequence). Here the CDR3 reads CASSPTETTGEQYF. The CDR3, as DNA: TGTGCCAGCAGCCCGACCGAGACAACGGGCGAGCAGTACTTC.